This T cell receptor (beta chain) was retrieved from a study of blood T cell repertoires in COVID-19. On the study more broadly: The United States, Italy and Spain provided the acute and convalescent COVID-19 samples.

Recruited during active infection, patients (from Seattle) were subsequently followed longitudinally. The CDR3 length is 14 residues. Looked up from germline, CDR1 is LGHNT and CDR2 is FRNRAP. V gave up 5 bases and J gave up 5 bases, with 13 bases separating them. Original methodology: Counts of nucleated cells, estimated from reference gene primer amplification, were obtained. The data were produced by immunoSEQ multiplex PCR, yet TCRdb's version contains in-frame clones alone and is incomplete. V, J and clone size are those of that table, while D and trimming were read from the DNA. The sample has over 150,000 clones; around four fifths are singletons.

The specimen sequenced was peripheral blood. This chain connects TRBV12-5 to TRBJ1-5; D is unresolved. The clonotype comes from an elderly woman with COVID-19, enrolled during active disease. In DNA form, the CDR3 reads TGTGCTAGTGGTCACCGGGTGGCACATCAGCCCCAGCATTTT. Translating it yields CASGHRVAHQPQHF.